This is a list of T cell receptor beta chains from one sample in a study of OX40 agonist ivuxolimab in advanced cancers. The assay was immunoSEQ multiplex PCR, and TCRdb's table has in-frame clones only and misses some. The top ten hold 1% to 1.2% of the sample, which has around 70,000 clones, 75% to 95% seen once. Sequencing was performed on CD4+ or CD8+ T cells sorted from blood, taken in a trial of the OX40 agonist ivuxolimab. These receptors all stem from an adult with an advanced solid tumor such as melanoma, head and neck, liver or kidney cancer. Both conserved end residues are part of each CDR3. The D gene is left open where the match is weak. Where a row states a size, it is once, few, many or the class of an expanded clone; other rows omit it.

size: -; length: 13; V: TRBV9; D: -; J: TRBJ1-1; CDR3: CASSQNRNTEAFF; DNA: TGTGCCAGCTCTCAGAACAGGAACACTGAAGCTTTCTTT
size: -; length: 14; V: TRBV7-2; D: TRBD1; J: TRBJ1-2; CDR3: CASSLAGTAYGYTF; DNA: TGTGCCAGCAGCTTGGCCGGGACAGCCTATGGCTACACCTTC
size: once; length: 12; V: TRBV30; D: TRBD1; J: TRBJ2-7; CDR3: CAWKQGMYEQYF; DNA: TGTGCCTGGAAACAGGGGATGTACGAGCAGTACTTC
size: -; length: 15; V: TRBV6-5; D: TRBD2; J: TRBJ2-5; CDR3: CASSSRTSGSETQYF; DNA: TGTGCCAGCAGTTCGAGGACTAGCGGGAGTGAGACCCAGTACTTC
size: once; length: 15; V: TRBV10-1; D: TRBD1; J: TRBJ2-3; CDR3: CASSEGTGSADTQYF; DNA: TGCGCCAGCAGTGAAGGGACAGGAAGCGCAGATACGCAGTATTTT
size: -; length: 16; V: TRBV25-1; D: -; J: TRBJ2-5; CDR3: CASSRDGQGIQETQYF; DNA: TGTGCCAGCAGTAGAGATGGGCAGGGCATCCAAGAGACCCAGTACTTC
size: -; length: 16; V: TRBV5-4; D: TRBD2; J: TRBJ2-5; CDR3: CASSAGTSGTRETQYF; DNA: TGTGCCAGCAGCGCCGGGACTAGCGGGACGCGAGAGACCCAGTACTTC
size: -; length: 12; V: TRBV11-2; D: -; J: TRBJ2-3; CDR3: CASSMDFDTQYF; DNA: TGTGCCAGCAGCATGGACTTCGATACGCAGTATTTT
size: -; length: 12; V: TRBV5-1; D: -; J: TRBJ2-3; CDR3: CASSFEADTQYF; DNA: TGCGCCAGCAGCTTCGAAGCAGATACGCAGTATTTT
size: -; length: 14; V: TRBV5-6; D: -; J: TRBJ2-7; CDR3: CASSWARTVGEQYF; DNA: TGTGCCAGCAGCTGGGCCCGGACTGTTGGCGAGCAGTACTTC
size: -; length: 17; V: TRBV18; D: TRBD1; J: TRBJ1-3; CDR3: CASSPTPPGQGFITIYF; DNA: TGTGCCAGCTCACCAACTCCTCCGGGACAGGGTTTTATCACCATATATTTT
size: -; length: 13; V: TRBV19; D: -; J: TRBJ1-5; CDR3: CASSISTRQPQHF; DNA: TGTGCCAGTAGTATTAGCACCAGGCAGCCCCAGCATTTT
size: -; length: 13; V: TRBV19; D: -; J: TRBJ1-1; CDR3: CASTGQENTEAFF; DNA: TGTGCCAGTACCGGACAAGAGAACACTGAAGCTTTCTTT
size: -; length: 14; V: TRBV7-9; D: TRBD1; J: TRBJ2-7; CDR3: CASGRQGNPYEQYF; DNA: TGTGCCAGCGGAAGACAGGGGAACCCCTACGAGCAGTACTTC
size: -; length: 15; V: TRBV7-8; D: TRBD1; J: TRBJ2-7; CDR3: CASSKTGQVESEQYF; DNA: TGTGCCAGCAGCAAAACGGGACAGGTGGAATCTGAGCAGTACTTC
size: -; length: 14; V: TRBV19; D: -; J: TRBJ1-4; CDR3: CASTQGTTNEKLFF; DNA: TGTGCCAGTACCCAGGGAACAACTAATGAAAAACTGTTTTTT
size: -; length: 14; V: TRBV5-1; D: -; J: TRBJ2-3; CDR3: CASSPGTSTDTQYF; DNA: TGCGCCAGCAGCCCCGGGACTAGCACAGATACGCAGTATTTT
size: -; length: 14; V: TRBV5-6; D: TRBD1; J: TRBJ2-5; CDR3: CASRETGLQETQYF; DNA: TGTGCCAGCAGGGAGACAGGGCTTCAAGAGACCCAGTACTTC
size: once; length: 15; V: TRBV15; D: TRBD1; J: TRBJ2-7; CDR3: CATSRGQGESYEQYF; DNA: TGTGCCACCAGCAGGGGACAGGGTGAATCCTACGAGCAGTACTTC
size: -; length: 12; V: TRBV10-2; D: TRBD1; J: TRBJ2-7; CDR3: CASRDRGYEQYF; DNA: TGCGCCAGCAGAGACAGGGGCTACGAGCAGTACTTC
size: -; length: 15; V: TRBV6-6; D: TRBD1; J: TRBJ2-7; CDR3: CASSTGGTGLHEQYF; DNA: TGTGCCAGCAGTACCGGCGGGACAGGGCTCCACGAGCAGTACTTC
size: -; length: 15; V: TRBV6-1; D: -; J: TRBJ1-5; CDR3: CASSGDTGPNQPQHF; DNA: TGTGCCAGCAGTGGCGACACAGGACCCAATCAGCCCCAGCATTTT
size: -; length: 17; V: TRBV2; D: TRBD1; J: TRBJ1-2; CDR3: CASWPGDSFIGDYGYTF; DNA: TGTGCCAGCTGGCCGGGGGACAGCTTTATAGGTGACTATGGCTACACCTTC
size: -; length: 12; V: TRBV11-3; D: -; J: TRBJ2-7; CDR3: CASSSGWDEQYF; DNA: TGTGCCAGCAGCTCGGGGTGGGACGAGCAGTACTTC
size: -; length: 14; V: TRBV5-8; D: -; J: TRBJ2-5; CDR3: CASSLETGGKTQYF; DNA: TGTGCCAGCAGCTTGGAGACAGGTGGAAAGACCCAGTACTTC
size: -; length: 16; V: TRBV9; D: -; J: TRBJ2-3; CDR3: CASSVRGTGPTDTQYF; DNA: TGTGCCAGCAGCGTAAGGGGAACAGGGCCCACAGATACGCAGTATTTT
size: -; length: 14; V: TRBV6-1; D: TRBD2; J: TRBJ2-4; CDR3: CASSGGTSVEWVYF; DNA: TGTGCCAGCAGTGGCGGGACTAGTGTCGAGTGGGTGTACTTC
size: -; length: 15; V: TRBV6-6; D: -; J: TRBJ1-5; CDR3: CASSYSSDNNQPQHF; DNA: TGTGCCAGCAGTTACTCGTCAGATAATAATCAGCCCCAGCATTTT
size: -; length: 12; V: TRBV30; D: -; J: TRBJ2-3; CDR3: CAWSGLGDTQYF; DNA: TGTGCCTGGAGTGGTTTGGGAGATACGCAGTATTTT
size: -; length: 15; V: TRBV11-2; D: TRBD2; J: TRBJ2-1; CDR3: CASNPGLAGGSEQFF; DNA: TGTGCCAGCAACCCTGGACTAGCGGGAGGGAGTGAGCAGTTCTTC
size: -; length: 14; V: TRBV6-6; D: -; J: TRBJ2-1; CDR3: CASSYVGPGAEQFF; DNA: TGTGCCAGCAGTTACGTCGGCCCTGGTGCTGAGCAGTTCTTC
size: -; length: 16; V: TRBV5-1; D: -; J: TRBJ2-2; CDR3: CASSSTGTPNTGELFF; DNA: TGCGCCAGCAGCTCTACCGGGACACCTAACACCGGGGAGCTGTTTTTT
size: -; length: 14; V: TRBV2; D: -; J: TRBJ1-5; CDR3: CASTGTGGNRPQHF; DNA: TGTGCCAGCACAGGAACAGGAGGTAATCGGCCCCAGCATTTT
size: once; length: 14; V: TRBV2; D: -; J: TRBJ1-6; CDR3: CASSDGEGNSPLHF; DNA: TGTGCCAGCAGTGATGGGGAAGGTAATTCACCCCTCCACTTT
size: once; length: 15; V: TRBV5-6; D: TRBD1; J: TRBJ2-2; CDR3: CASSLEQGATGELFF; DNA: TGTGCCAGCAGCTTGGAACAGGGGGCTACCGGGGAGCTGTTTTTT
size: once; length: 15; V: TRBV6-1; D: TRBD2; J: TRBJ2-2; CDR3: CASSDLGTSLGELFF; DNA: TGTGCCAGCAGTGATCTTGGGACTAGTCTCGGGGAGCTGTTTTTT
size: -; length: 14; V: TRBV10-3; D: -; J: TRBJ2-2; CDR3: CAISESFNTGELFF; DNA: TGTGCCATCAGTGAGTCGTTCAACACCGGGGAGCTGTTTTTT
size: -; length: 16; V: TRBV6-4; D: -; J: TRBJ2-7; CDR3: CASSECVGQDSYEQYF; DNA: TGTGCCAGCAGTGAGTGTGTTGGGCAAGACTCCTACGAGCAGTACTTC
size: -; length: 10; V: TRBV5-4; D: -; J: TRBJ1-4; CDR3: CASSFPGPLF; DNA: TGTGCCAGCAGCTTTCCGGGTCCTCTTTTT
size: -; length: 15; V: TRBV5-1; D: -; J: TRBJ1-4; CDR3: CASSLGGGASPELFF; DNA: TGCGCCAGCAGCTTGGGTGGGGGAGCGTCCCCAGAACTGTTTTTT
size: -; length: 15; V: TRBV9; D: -; J: TRBJ1-1; CDR3: CASSPRGGRRTEAFF; DNA: TGTGCCAGCAGCCCCCGGGGAGGCAGAAGGACTGAAGCTTTCTTT
size: -; length: 18; V: TRBV6-1; D: -; J: TRBJ2-5; CDR3: CASSGIQLTGVDQETQYF; DNA: TGTGCCAGCAGTGGGATCCAACTGACTGGGGTGGATCAAGAGACCCAGTACTTC
size: -; length: 15; V: TRBV5-1; D: -; J: TRBJ1-5; CDR3: CASSLSSGDNQPQHF; DNA: TGCGCCAGCAGCTTGAGTTCCGGGGACAATCAGCCCCAGCATTTT
size: -; length: 14; V: TRBV30; D: -; J: TRBJ1-4; CDR3: CAWSVAQRPEKLFF; DNA: TGTGCCTGGAGTGTAGCACAGAGGCCCGAAAAACTGTTTTTT
size: -; length: 14; V: TRBV6-5; D: TRBD1; J: TRBJ1-3; CDR3: CASSRDSSGNTIYF; DNA: TGTGCCAGCAGTAGGGACAGCTCTGGAAACACCATATATTTT
size: -; length: 16; V: TRBV5-8; D: -; J: TRBJ2-3; CDR3: CASPSIVLSKTDTQYF; DNA: TGTGCCAGCCCCTCAATCGTGTTATCAAAAACAGATACGCAGTATTTT
size: once; length: 15; V: TRBV18; D: -; J: TRBJ2-7; CDR3: CASSPGAGSSYEQYF; DNA: TGTGCCAGCTCACCAGGGGCAGGAAGCTCCTACGAGCAGTACTTC
size: -; length: 15; V: TRBV10-3; D: -; J: TRBJ2-3; CDR3: CAISDGSGDGDTQYF; DNA: TGTGCCATCAGTGATGGTTCAGGGGATGGAGATACGCAGTATTTT
size: -; length: 15; V: TRBV9; D: TRBD2; J: TRBJ2-2; CDR3: CASSVTSGSHGELFF; DNA: TGTGCCAGCAGCGTGACTAGCGGGAGTCACGGGGAGCTGTTTTTT
size: -; length: 17; V: TRBV5-6; D: -; J: TRBJ2-1; CDR3: CASSRLGPGTTYNEQFF; DNA: TGTGCCAGCAGCCGATTGGGTCCAGGGACGACCTACAATGAGCAGTTCTTC
size: few; length: 13; V: TRBV7-9; D: -; J: TRBJ1-1; CDR3: CASSLEVPVEAFF; DNA: TGTGCCAGCAGCTTAGAGGTGCCAGTTGAAGCTTTCTTT
size: once; length: 16; V: TRBV6-6; D: TRBD1; J: TRBJ2-7; CDR3: CASSYSGTGFSLEQYF; DNA: TGTGCCAGCAGTTACTCGGGGACAGGGTTCTCCCTCGAGCAGTACTTC
size: -; length: 14; V: TRBV19; D: -; J: TRBJ2-7; CDR3: CASSSTGIVYEQYF; DNA: TGTGCCAGTAGTTCTACAGGGATTGTCTACGAGCAGTACTTC
size: once; length: 15; V: TRBV9; D: -; J: TRBJ2-6; CDR3: CASSVGVSGANVLTF; DNA: TGTGCCAGCAGCGTAGGGGTCTCTGGGGCCAACGTCCTGACTTTC
size: -; length: 13; V: TRBV6-6; D: -; J: TRBJ2-5; CDR3: CASKDNPQETQYF; DNA: TGTGCCAGCAAGGACAACCCCCAAGAGACCCAGTACTTC